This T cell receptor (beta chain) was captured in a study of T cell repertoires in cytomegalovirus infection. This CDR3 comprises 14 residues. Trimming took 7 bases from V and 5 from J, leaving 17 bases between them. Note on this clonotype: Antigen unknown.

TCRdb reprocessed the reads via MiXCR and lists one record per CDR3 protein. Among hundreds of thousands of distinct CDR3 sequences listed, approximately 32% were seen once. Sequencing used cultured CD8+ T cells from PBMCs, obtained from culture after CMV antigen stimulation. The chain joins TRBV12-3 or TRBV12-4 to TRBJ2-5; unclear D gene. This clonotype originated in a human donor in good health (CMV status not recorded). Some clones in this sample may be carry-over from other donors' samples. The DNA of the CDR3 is TGTGCCAGCACCTCCTTAGGAATCGGGGAGACCCAGTACTTC. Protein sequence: CASTSLGIGETQYF.